The 5 T cell receptor beta chains reported below all come from one sample, sequenced in a study of OX40 agonist ivuxolimab in advanced cancers. Data came from immunoSEQ multiplex PCR; TCRdb stores just in-frame clones and leaves some out. The sample shows 83,000 or so clones, approximately 90% of them seen only once. The starting material was CD4+ or CD8+ T cells sorted from blood, obtained in a trial of the OX40 agonist ivuxolimab. The receptors here all came from an adult with an advanced solid tumor such as melanoma, head and neck, liver or kidney cancer.

This chain links TRBV9 with TRBJ1-4; possibly TRBD1 for D (5 bases). The CDR3 totals 13 residues. Germline loops: CDR1 SGDLS, CDR2 YYNGEE. With 5 bases removed from V and 6 bases from J, the gap between germline ends came to 11 bases. The CDR3 DNA is TGTGCCAGCAGTGGGGGGGTAGATGAAAAACTGTTTTTT. This codes for CASSGGVDEKLFF.

The chain combines TRBV30 with TRBJ2-7; 10 positions match TRBD1. Germline CDR1 GTSNPN, CDR2 SVGIG (reference sequence). Trimming took 4 bases from V and 7 from J; bases not matched to a gene: 10. The CDR3 runs to 14 residues. The CDR3: CAWTALGQGKEQYF. The CDR3 coding sequence is TGTGCCTGGACCGCCCTGGGACAGGGGAAAGAGCAGTACTTC.

This clone was observed a single time. The chain uses TRBV5-1 and TRBJ2-5, with D possibly matching TRBD2 (6 bases). The CDR3 runs to 15 residues. Germline V gene sequence: CDR1 SGHRS, CDR2 YFSETQ. The V end lost 0 bases, the J end lost 3 bases, and 12 bases lay between the germline ends. CDR3 nucleotide sequence: TGCGCCAGCAGCTTGGAGGGGAGGTTCGAAGAGACCCAGTACTTC. It encodes CASSLEGRFEETQYF.

The genes are TRBV27 and TRBJ2-3; TRBD1 matches 12 bases. Germline V gives CDR1 MNHEY, CDR2 SMNVEV (reference sequence). The V segment lost 3 bases and the J segment 7 bases; nucleotides outside the gene matches: 5. The CDR3 loop spans 15 amino acids. In DNA, the CDR3 is TGTGCCAGCAGTTTTGGGACAGGGGGCAGAAATACGCAGTATTTT. Protein: CASSFGTGGRNTQYF.

The chain links TRBV18 to TRBJ1-5; 11 bases are a match to TRBD1. Trimming cost V 6 bases and J 2 bases; bases outside gene matches: 6. Germline V lookup: CDR1 KGHSH, CDR2 LQKENI. CDR3 length: 16 amino acids. CDR3: CASSPGQGARNQPQHF. CDR3 nucleotide sequence: TGTGCCAGCTCTCCTGGACAGGGGGCTCGCAATCAGCCCCAGCATTTT.